This is a list of T cell receptor beta chains from one sample in a study of control samples from healthy donors and cancer patients. Data came from immunoSEQ multiplex PCR; TCRdb stores just in-frame clones and leaves some out. The data show 40,000 to 50,000 clones, around 94% seen once. What was sequenced was blood. These receptors were taken from a man between 60 and 75 years old in good health. The CDR3 runs from the conserved cysteine through the conserved F or W. Each record gives: J gene, clone size, V gene, D gene, CDR3 protein, CDR3 DNA. The D gene is left open where the match is weak. Size tells how often a clone was seen (once, few, many) or the class of an expanded clone, and some rows leave it out.

j_gene: TRBJ2-3; abundance: -; v_gene: TRBV7-3; d_gene: -; CDR3aa: CASSLGDFKGRGSSTDTQYF; CDR3nt: TGTGCCAGCAGCTTAGGAGATTTTAAGGGGAGGGGGTCTAGCACAGATACGCAGTATTTT
j_gene: TRBJ2-5; abundance: -; v_gene: TRBV5-6; d_gene: -; CDR3aa: CASSLLRPLGETQYF; CDR3nt: TGTGCCAGCAGCTTGTTACGCCCGTTGGGCGAGACCCAGTACTTC
j_gene: TRBJ2-1; abundance: -; v_gene: TRBV30; d_gene: TRBD2; CDR3aa: CAWSWREGYNEQFF; CDR3nt: TGTGCCTGGAGTTGGCGGGAGGGTTACAATGAGCAGTTCTTC
j_gene: TRBJ1-5; abundance: once; v_gene: TRBV28; d_gene: -; CDR3aa: CASSLKGPHQPQHF; CDR3nt: TGTGCCAGCAGTTTAAAGGGTCCCCATCAGCCCCAGCATTTT
j_gene: TRBJ2-1; abundance: -; v_gene: TRBV5-4; d_gene: TRBD2; CDR3aa: CASSSTSGWYNEQFF; CDR3nt: TGTGCCAGCAGCTCGACTAGCGGGTGGTACAATGAGCAGTTCTTC
j_gene: TRBJ1-6; abundance: -; v_gene: TRBV6-6; d_gene: -; CDR3aa: CASRDRYNSPLHF; CDR3nt: TGTGCCAGCAGAGACCGATACAATTCACCCCTCCACTTT
j_gene: TRBJ1-1; abundance: -; v_gene: TRBV7-9; d_gene: -; CDR3aa: CASSFGTNTEAFF; CDR3nt: TGTGCCAGCAGCTTCGGAACGAACACTGAAGCTTTCTTT
j_gene: TRBJ2-7; abundance: -; v_gene: TRBV6-5; d_gene: -; CDR3aa: CASRGGAYEQYF; CDR3nt: TGTGCCAGCAGGGGCGGAGCCTACGAGCAGTACTTC
j_gene: TRBJ2-7; abundance: -; v_gene: TRBV28; d_gene: TRBD2; CDR3aa: CASSPVAGVSYEQYF; CDR3nt: TGTGCCAGCAGTCCCGTAGCGGGAGTCTCCTACGAGCAGTACTTC
j_gene: TRBJ2-5; abundance: -; v_gene: TRBV5-6; d_gene: TRBD1; CDR3aa: CASSGQGSTETQYF; CDR3nt: TGTGCCAGCAGCGGACAGGGTTCGACAGAGACCCAGTACTTC
j_gene: TRBJ2-3; abundance: -; v_gene: TRBV2; d_gene: -; CDR3aa: CASSEAVSASGDTQYF; CDR3nt: TGTGCCAGCAGTGAAGCCGTTAGCGCGAGCGGGGATACGCAGTATTTT
j_gene: TRBJ1-2; abundance: -; v_gene: TRBV10-1; d_gene: TRBD1; CDR3aa: CASSPDRVSGYTF; CDR3nt: TGCGCCAGCAGCCCAGACAGGGTCTCTGGCTACACCTTC
j_gene: TRBJ2-3; abundance: -; v_gene: TRBV11-1; d_gene: TRBD1; CDR3aa: CASRRDRGRADTQYF; CDR3nt: TGTGCCAGCAGGCGGGACAGGGGGCGCGCAGATACGCAGTATTTT
j_gene: TRBJ1-4; abundance: -; v_gene: TRBV10-3; d_gene: TRBD1; CDR3aa: CAISDPPGGAGEKLFF; CDR3nt: TGTGCCATCAGTGACCCTCCAGGGGGGGCTGGTGAAAAACTGTTTTTT
j_gene: TRBJ1-1; abundance: -; v_gene: TRBV10-3; d_gene: -; CDR3aa: CAISEPPPGGTEAFF; CDR3nt: TGTGCCATCAGTGAGCCTCCACCCGGAGGAACTGAAGCTTTCTTT
j_gene: TRBJ1-4; abundance: -; v_gene: TRBV13; d_gene: TRBD1; CDR3aa: CASSRSGTGDEKLFF; CDR3nt: TGTGCCAGCAGCCGATCCGGGACAGGGGATGAAAAACTGTTTTTT
j_gene: TRBJ1-6; abundance: -; v_gene: TRBV30; d_gene: -; CDR3aa: CAWRASGGVIGSPLHF; CDR3nt: TGTGCCTGGAGAGCCTCGGGCGGGGTAATAGGATCACCCCTCCACTTT
j_gene: TRBJ2-2; abundance: -; v_gene: TRBV2; d_gene: -; CDR3aa: CASSLKWVGELFF; CDR3nt: TGTGCCAGCAGCCTGAAGTGGGTCGGGGAGCTGTTTTTT
j_gene: TRBJ1-2; abundance: -; v_gene: TRBV6-1; d_gene: -; CDR3aa: CASSEDGWQVLYGYTF; CDR3nt: TGTGCCAGCAGTGAAGATGGTTGGCAGGTACTCTATGGCTACACCTTC
j_gene: TRBJ1-1; abundance: -; v_gene: TRBV6-6; d_gene: -; CDR3aa: CASSYSGFEGAFF; CDR3nt: TGTGCCAGCAGTTACTCTGGGTTTGAGGGAGCTTTCTTT
j_gene: TRBJ2-7; abundance: -; v_gene: TRBV5-6; d_gene: -; CDR3aa: CASSPRGWSAGDLVQYF; CDR3nt: TGTGCCAGCAGCCCCAGGGGGTGGTCAGCGGGGGACCTGGTCCAGTACTTC
j_gene: TRBJ1-3; abundance: once; v_gene: TRBV18; d_gene: -; CDR3aa: CASSPNSGNTIYF; CDR3nt: TGTGCCAGCTCCCCTAATTCCGGAAACACCATATATTTT
j_gene: TRBJ2-1; abundance: -; v_gene: TRBV7-6; d_gene: -; CDR3aa: CASSLTADPYNEQFF; CDR3nt: TGTGCCAGCAGCTTAACAGCGGACCCTTACAATGAGCAGTTCTTC
j_gene: TRBJ2-2; abundance: -; v_gene: TRBV5-4; d_gene: TRBD2; CDR3aa: CASSPSGLAGKNTGELFF; CDR3nt: TGTGCCAGCAGCCCGTCGGGACTAGCGGGAAAAAACACCGGGGAGCTGTTTTTT
j_gene: TRBJ1-5; abundance: -; v_gene: TRBV4-1; d_gene: -; CDR3aa: CASSQDRGNSNQPQHF; CDR3nt: TGCGCCAGCAGCCAAGACAGGGGCAATAGCAATCAGCCCCAGCATTTT
j_gene: TRBJ2-7; abundance: -; v_gene: TRBV7-3; d_gene: -; CDR3aa: CASSFSPGPGEQYF; CDR3nt: TGTGCCAGCAGCTTCTCCCCGGGCCCCGGCGAGCAGTACTTC
j_gene: TRBJ2-7; abundance: -; v_gene: TRBV11-3; d_gene: TRBD1; CDR3aa: CASKRATGVYEQYF; CDR3nt: TGTGCCAGCAAACGGGCTACAGGGGTCTACGAGCAGTACTTC
j_gene: TRBJ2-7; abundance: -; v_gene: TRBV19; d_gene: TRBD2; CDR3aa: CASTPGLAEGYEQYF; CDR3nt: TGTGCCAGTACCCCGGGACTAGCGGAGGGCTACGAGCAGTACTTC
j_gene: TRBJ2-1; abundance: -; v_gene: TRBV7-2; d_gene: TRBD2; CDR3aa: CASSPEQRGINEQFF; CDR3nt: TGTGCCAGCAGCCCCGAGCAGCGGGGGATCAATGAGCAGTTCTTC
j_gene: TRBJ2-7; abundance: -; v_gene: TRBV2; d_gene: TRBD1; CDR3aa: CASSERQGAYEQYF; CDR3nt: TGTGCCAGCAGTGAACGACAGGGGGCATACGAGCAGTACTTC
j_gene: TRBJ2-1; abundance: -; v_gene: TRBV7-2; d_gene: -; CDR3aa: CASSLEPARQNNEQFF; CDR3nt: TGTGCCAGCAGCTTAGAGCCCGCTAGGCAAAACAATGAGCAGTTCTTC
j_gene: TRBJ2-4; abundance: -; v_gene: TRBV9; d_gene: -; CDR3aa: CASSVDPGGGTKNIQYF; CDR3nt: TGTGCCAGCAGCGTAGACCCCGGAGGAGGTACCAAAAACATTCAGTACTTC
j_gene: TRBJ2-7; abundance: -; v_gene: TRBV27; d_gene: -; CDR3aa: CASSPDTGLYEQYF; CDR3nt: TGTGCCAGCAGTCCCGACACTGGACTCTACGAGCAGTACTTC
j_gene: TRBJ2-3; abundance: -; v_gene: TRBV10-1; d_gene: -; CDR3aa: CASGGFTDTQYF; CDR3nt: TGCGCCAGCGGGGGATTCACAGATACGCAGTATTTT
j_gene: TRBJ2-5; abundance: -; v_gene: TRBV18; d_gene: TRBD2; CDR3aa: CASSPGLALETQYF; CDR3nt: TGTGCCAGCTCACCAGGACTAGCGTTAGAGACCCAGTACTTC
j_gene: TRBJ2-1; abundance: -; v_gene: TRBV11-3; d_gene: -; CDR3aa: CASSGDPAGSPYNEQFF; CDR3nt: TGTGCCAGCAGCGGAGACCCTGCGGGTAGCCCCTACAATGAGCAGTTCTTC
j_gene: TRBJ2-7; abundance: -; v_gene: TRBV29-1; d_gene: TRBD2; CDR3aa: CSVPGTSGRAMAEQYF; CDR3nt: TGCAGCGTCCCCGGGACTAGCGGGAGGGCTATGGCCGAGCAGTACTTC
j_gene: TRBJ2-5; abundance: -; v_gene: TRBV2; d_gene: TRBD1; CDR3aa: CASPRGQDRYLETQYF; CDR3nt: TGTGCCAGCCCGAGGGGCCAGGACAGGTATTTGGAGACCCAGTACTTC
j_gene: TRBJ1-5; abundance: -; v_gene: TRBV18; d_gene: -; CDR3aa: CASSPARINQPQHF; CDR3nt: TGTGCCAGCTCACCCGCCCGGATCAATCAGCCCCAGCATTTT
j_gene: TRBJ2-5; abundance: -; v_gene: TRBV6-4; d_gene: TRBD2; CDR3aa: CASSSLAGGQETQYF; CDR3nt: TGTGCCAGCAGCTCACTAGCGGGAGGGCAGGAGACCCAGTACTTC
j_gene: TRBJ1-4; abundance: -; v_gene: TRBV25-1; d_gene: -; CDR3aa: CASSEGQGTNEKLFF; CDR3nt: TGTGCCAGCAGTGAAGGGCAGGGTACTAATGAAAAACTGTTTTTT
j_gene: TRBJ1-6; abundance: -; v_gene: TRBV27; d_gene: -; CDR3aa: CASSWISSSYNSPLHF; CDR3nt: TGTGCCAGCAGTTGGATCTCGAGCTCCTATAATTCACCCCTCCACTTT
j_gene: TRBJ1-1; abundance: once; v_gene: TRBV6-5; d_gene: -; CDR3aa: CASSKTRNTEAFF; CDR3nt: TGTGCCAGCAGCAAAACCCGGAACACTGAAGCTTTCTTT
j_gene: TRBJ2-5; abundance: -; v_gene: TRBV2; d_gene: -; CDR3aa: CALYSGNLQETQYF; CDR3nt: TGTGCCCTATATTCCGGAAACCTTCAAGAGACCCAGTACTTC
j_gene: TRBJ2-7; abundance: -; v_gene: TRBV4-2; d_gene: TRBD2; CDR3aa: CASSHHSGMTSGRPEQYF; CDR3nt: TGTGCCAGCAGTCACCATTCGGGCATGACTAGCGGGAGGCCCGAGCAGTACTTC
j_gene: TRBJ2-1; abundance: -; v_gene: TRBV7-2; d_gene: TRBD2; CDR3aa: CASSFTSGSYNEQFF; CDR3nt: TGTGCCAGCAGCTTTACTAGCGGCTCCTACAATGAGCAGTTCTTC
j_gene: TRBJ1-1; abundance: -; v_gene: TRBV9; d_gene: -; CDR3aa: CASSVAAGARTEAFF; CDR3nt: TGTGCCAGCAGCGTAGCGGCAGGGGCCCGTACTGAAGCTTTCTTT
j_gene: TRBJ2-5; abundance: -; v_gene: TRBV19; d_gene: TRBD1; CDR3aa: CASSIGGTGGRETQYF; CDR3nt: TGTGCCAGTAGTATAGGCGGGACAGGGGGCAGGGAGACCCAGTACTTC
j_gene: TRBJ2-3; abundance: -; v_gene: TRBV6-4; d_gene: TRBD2; CDR3aa: CARLASPTDTQYF; CDR3nt: TGTGCCAGACTAGCGTCCCCCACAGATACGCAGTATTTT
j_gene: TRBJ2-1; abundance: -; v_gene: TRBV20-1; d_gene: -; CDR3aa: CSVVSYNEQFF; CDR3nt: TGCAGTGTGGTCTCCTACAATGAGCAGTTCTTC